The T cell receptor beta chain described here comes from a study of T cell responses to AZD1222 COVID-19 vaccine. Using immunoSEQ multiplex PCR, the repertoire was profiled, and TCRdb retains in-frame clones only, with some absent. Among under 150,000 clones listed, 84% were seen once. This clone has more than one count but fewer than ten. Antigen: not known. V lost 0 bases and J 9 bases, leaving 15 bases between the germline ends. Germline-derived CDR1 and CDR2 are MNHEY and SVGAGI. The CDR3 has 15 residues. The study pooled second doses at about 4 or about 12 weeks. Study-wide findings and caveats: Spike-specific TCR breadth rose after two AZD1222 doses, and depth rose as well.

The TCR comes from an adult who received the AZD1222 COVID-19 vaccine. The material was peripheral blood, obtained 28 days after the second AZD1222 dose. The V call is TRBV6-5, the J call TRBJ2-1; possible D gene TRBD2, 6 bases. The CDR3 protein is CASSYSGTTSVEQFF. The CDR3 nucleotides read TGTGCCAGCAGTTACTCGGGTACGACTAGTGTTGAGCAGTTCTTC.